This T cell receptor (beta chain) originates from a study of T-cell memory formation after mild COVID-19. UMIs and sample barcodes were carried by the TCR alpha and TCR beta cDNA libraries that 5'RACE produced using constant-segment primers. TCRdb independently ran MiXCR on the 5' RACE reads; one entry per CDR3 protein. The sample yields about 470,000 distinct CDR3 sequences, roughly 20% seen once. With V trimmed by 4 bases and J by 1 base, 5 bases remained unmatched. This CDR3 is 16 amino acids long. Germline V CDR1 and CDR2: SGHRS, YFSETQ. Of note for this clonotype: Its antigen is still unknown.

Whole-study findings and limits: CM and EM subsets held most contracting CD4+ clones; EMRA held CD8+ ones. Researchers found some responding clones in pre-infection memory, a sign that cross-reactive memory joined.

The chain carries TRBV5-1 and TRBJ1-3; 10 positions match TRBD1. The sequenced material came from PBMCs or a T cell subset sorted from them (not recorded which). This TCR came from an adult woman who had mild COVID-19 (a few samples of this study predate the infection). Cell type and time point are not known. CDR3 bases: TGCGCCAGCAGCACCGGGGACAGGGGATCTGGAAACACCATATATTTT. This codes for CASSTGDRGSGNTIYF.